Listed here are 24 T cell receptor beta chains from one sample, sequenced in a study of regulatory T cells in long-lasting Graves disease. Sample time point: persistent/refractory GD, antithyroid drugs over 5 years with positive TRAb. PBMC-derived RNA was used for the TCR library. CDR3 regions were amplified by Arm-PCR using iRepertoire HTBI primers to build TCR beta libraries. MiXCR, applied by TCRdb to the multiplex PCR reads, yields one record per CDR3 protein. The profile shows 400,000 to 500,000 distinct CDR3 sequences, approximately 23% of them singletons. Here the sequenced sample was peripheral blood mononuclear cells (PBMCs), taken when the disease was refractory, from a patient treated with antithyroid drugs. These receptor sequences come from a female donor with Graves disease.

A few counts support this clonotype. V usage is TRBV19 and J usage is TRBJ2-2; no definite D call. CDR3 length: 15 amino acids. With 2 bases removed from V and 0 bases from J, the gap between germline ends came to 7 bases. Germline assignment: CDR1 LNHDA and CDR2 SQIVND (reference sequence). This CDR3 is CASSISGTNTGELFF. In DNA, the CDR3 is TGTGCCAGTAGTATAAGTGGGACGAACACCGGGGAGCTGTTTTTT.

This clonotype was detected once. This sequence joins TRBV5-1 and TRBJ2-6; 11 nucleotides agree with TRBD1. The CDR3 runs to 18 residues. Germline values: CDR1 SGHRS, CDR2 YFSETQ. The V segment lost 2 bases and the J segment 0 bases; nucleotides outside the gene matches: 4. CDR3: CASSLGQGAFSGANVLTF. The CDR3 DNA is TGCGCCAGCAGCTTAGGACAGGGGGCGTTCTCTGGGGCCAACGTCCTGACTTTC.

The J gene is TRBJ1-2, the V gene TRBV20-1; 7 bases match TRBD1. CDR1 DFQATT and CDR2 SNEGSKA come from the germline V gene (reference sequence). The CDR3 has 13 amino acids. The junction had 8 bases not matched to a gene; V was cut back by 7 bases and J by 3 bases. The CDR3 nucleotides are TGCAGTGTCCAAAACAGGGGACACTATGGCTACACCTTC. The encoded protein is CSVQNRGHYGYTF.

The rearrangement uses TRBV20-1 and TRBJ1-4; possibly TRBD1 for D (5 bases). CDR3 length: 15 amino acids. The ends were cut back, 6 bases at V and 3 bases at J, with 17 bases in the middle. CDR1 is DFQATT and CDR2 is SNEGSKA in the germline V gene (reference sequence). The CDR3 here is CSAALGVSANEKLFF. As DNA, the CDR3 is TGCAGTGCGGCCCTGGGGGTTTCAGCTAATGAAAAACTGTTTTTT.

The table lists this clonotype with many counts. The chain carries TRBV19 and TRBJ1-1, with 8 bases fitting TRBD1. Trimming took 8 bases from V and 4 from J; bases not matched to a gene: 3. Germline V CDR1 and CDR2: LNHDA, SQIVND (reference sequence). The CDR3 is 12 residues long. This chain's CDR3 is CASSDRVTEAFF. CDR3 sequence (DNA): TGTGCCAGTTCGGACAGGGTCACTGAAGCTTTCTTT.

Only a few counts were recorded for this clonotype. This rearrangement joins TRBV11-2 to TRBJ2-1; D gene unclear. Deletions cut 5 bases from V and 4 bases from J, with 9 bases between. CDR3 length equals 13 residues. Germline assignment: CDR1 SGHAT and CDR2 FQNNGV. CDR3 DNA sequence: TGTGCCAGCAGCGTCCAACGGTACAATGAGCAGTTCTTC. It encodes CASSVQRYNEQFF.

J is TRBJ1-6 and V is TRBV12-3 or TRBV12-4; a weak D match, TRBD1 (5 bases). CDR3 size: 13 residues. V gave up 8 bases and J gave up 10 bases, with 15 bases separating them. The CDR3 here is CASHGQGPSPLHF. CDR3 in DNA: TGTGCCAGCCATGGCCAGGGTCCCTCACCCCTCCACTTT.

This clonotype was counted at least ten times. The CDR3 here is CASSPRQGRNQPQHF. CDR3 coding DNA: TGTGCCAGCAGCCCCCGACAGGGTCGAAATCAGCCCCAGCATTTT. The V call is TRBV28, the J call TRBJ1-5, with TRBD1 matching 7 bases. This CDR3 region has 15 residues. Germline assignment: CDR1 MDHEN and CDR2 SYDVKM. The J segment lost 4 bases and the V segment lost 6 bases, leaving 9 bases of the junction unmatched.

This clonotype occurred many times. The chain has TRBV20-1 and TRBJ2-5; D is unresolved. V gave up 7 bases and J gave up 4 bases, with 13 bases separating them. The CDR3 consists of 12 residues. Germline V CDR1 and CDR2: DFQATT, SNEGSKA (reference sequence). The CDR3 protein is CSGGFPGETQYF. CDR3 nucleotides: TGCAGTGGGGGATTCCCTGGAGAGACCCAGTACTTC.

This clonotype was counted ten times or more. This rearrangement joins TRBV11-1 to TRBJ1-1; D ambiguous. V dropped 4 bases and J dropped 1 base, with 7 bases sitting between them. This CDR3 has 13 amino acids. CDR1 is SGHAT and CDR2 is FQDESV in the germline V gene (reference sequence). The CDR3 protein is CASSSIRNTEAFF. As DNA, the CDR3 is TGTGCCAGCAGCTCTATCCGGAACACTGAAGCTTTCTTT.

There are many counts of this clonotype. V usage is TRBV6-1 and J usage is TRBJ1-5, with D uncertain. Per the germline V gene, CDR1 is MNHNS and CDR2 is SASEGT. This CDR3 contains 12 residues. Between the trimmed V and J ends, which lost 5 bases and 3 bases, there was a span of 5 bases. The chain's CDR3 is CASSNNNQPQHF. In DNA form, the CDR3 reads TGTGCCAGCAGTAACAACAATCAGCCCCAGCATTTT.

The genes are TRBV10-3 and TRBJ2-3, with 7 bases identical to TRBD2. V shed 5 bases and J 2 bases; nucleotides not matched to a gene: 4. The CDR3 sequence is 14 residues long. Germline V gives CDR1 ENHRY, CDR2 SYGVKD. CDR3 region: CAISPSGYTDTQYF. DNA for the CDR3: TGTGCCATCAGTCCTAGCGGTTACACAGATACGCAGTATTTT.

This clonotype was seen a few times. The chain has TRBV7-2 and TRBJ2-7; D is unclear. This CDR3 has 15 amino acids. Looked up from germline, CDR1 is SGHTA and CDR2 is FQGNSA. V lost 5 bases and J 0 bases, leaving 14 bases between the germline ends. The CDR3 reads CASSPWTESSYEQYF. In nucleotides, the CDR3 is TGTGCCAGCAGCCCCTGGACCGAGAGCTCCTACGAGCAGTACTTC.

This clonotype has ten or more counts. The gene calls are TRBV7-2 and TRBJ2-7; the D call may be TRBD1 or TRBD2 (5 bases each). V was trimmed by 7 bases and J by 7 bases, leaving 23 bases between them. Per germline, CDR1 SGHTA and CDR2 FQGNSA. This CDR3 spans 15 amino acids. Here the CDR3 reads CASTRGGSGPGEQYF. CDR3 DNA sequence: TGTGCCAGCACCCGTGGGGGTTCCGGCCCTGGGGAGCAGTACTTC.

This clonotype occurred many times. The CDR3 region has the DNA TGTGCCAGCAGCTTAGGATTACAGGCGAGAGGATTTCAAGAGACCCAGTACTTC. This codes for CASSLGLQARGFQETQYF. The J gene is TRBJ2-5, the V gene TRBV7-2; D possibly corresponds to TRBD1 (5 bases). Trimming removed 1 base at V and 2 bases at J, with 20 bases between. The CDR3 is made up of 18 amino acids. The germline gives CDR1 SGHTA, CDR2 FQGNSA.

V and J are TRBV20-1 and TRBJ1-2; the D gene is possibly TRBD1 (5 bases). Germline V CDR1 and CDR2: DFQATT, SNEGSKA (reference sequence). This CDR3 is built from 14 residues. Trimming took 7 bases from V and 4 from J, leaving 19 bases between them. CDR3 residues: CSGVRERLGYGYTF. For the CDR3, the DNA is TGCAGTGGGGTCAGGGAAAGGTTGGGCTATGGCTACACCTTC.

This clonotype was picked up a small number of times. The chain combines TRBV7-2 with TRBJ2-7; no clear D gene. CDR1 and CDR2 from the germline V gene are SGHTA and FQGNSA. V was clipped by 4 bases and J by 3 bases, with 10 bases between them. This CDR3 region has 13 residues. The CDR3 DNA reads as TGTGCCAGCAGCTCAATAAGGTACTACGAGCAGTACTTC. Translated, it gives CASSSIRYYEQYF.

This clonotype was detected only a few times. The chain combines TRBV27 with TRBJ2-7; 10 bases fit TRBD1. Germline-derived CDR1 and CDR2 are MNHEY and SMNVEV (reference sequence). The CDR3 extends over 17 amino acids. After removal of 2 bases from V and 3 bases from J, the junction contained 10 bases not matched to a gene. In DNA, the CDR3 is TGTGCCAGCAGTTTAACCGGGACAGGGGTCTCCCACTACGAGCAGTACTTC. This sequence encodes CASSLTGTGVSHYEQYF.

V gene TRBV19 combines with J gene TRBJ1-1, with a possible D match to TRBD1 (5 bases). The CDR3 runs 12 residues. V shed 3 bases and J shed 10 bases, with 12 bases lying between them. Germline CDR1 and CDR2: LNHDA and SQIVND (reference sequence). CDR3 sequence: CASSIWDGRAFF. The CDR3 DNA reads as TGTGCCAGTAGTATTTGGGACGGAAGAGCTTTCTTT.

This clonotype was seen repeatedly, ten times or more. The chain uses TRBV11-2 and TRBJ2-7; no reliable D call. The germline V and J ends were trimmed by 0 bases and 4 bases, with 4 bases remaining between them. The CDR3 has 12 amino acids. CDR1 and CDR2 from the germline V gene are SGHAT and FQNNGV. This chain's CDR3 is CASSLERYEQYF. The CDR3 coding sequence is TGTGCCAGCAGCTTAGAACGTTACGAGCAGTACTTC.

J is TRBJ2-7 and V is TRBV7-2, with D perhaps matching TRBD1 or TRBD2 (5 bases each). This CDR3 is built from 14 residues. The germline V and J ends were trimmed by 1 base and 1 base, with 8 bases remaining between them. Germline V gives CDR1 SGHTA, CDR2 FQGNSA. The CDR3 region has the DNA TGTGCCAGCAGCTTAGGGGACGAGTCCTACGAGCAGTACTTC. This gives the protein CASSLGDESYEQYF.

This clonotype has just a few counts. The rearrangement uses TRBV28 and TRBJ1-3; the D is unclear. Trimming took off 3 bases at V and 4 bases at J, with 7 bases between the two ends. CDR1 and CDR2 (germline): MDHEN, SYDVKM. The CDR3 consists of 13 residues. The CDR3 here is CASSFYQGNTIYF. DNA of the CDR3: TGTGCCAGCAGTTTCTATCAGGGAAACACCATATATTTT. Looking up the rest from reference TRBV28 and TRBJ1-3 gives the full variable domain: DVKVTQSSRYLVKRTGEKVFLECVQDMDHENMFWYRQDPGLGLRLIYFSYDVKMKEKGDIPEGYSVSREKKERFSLILESASTNQTSMYLCASSFYQGNTIYFGEGSWLTVV.

The chain is built from TRBV28 and TRBJ1-5; D unclear. With 7 bases removed from V and 2 bases from J, the gap between germline ends came to 18 bases. Germline values: CDR1 MDHEN, CDR2 SYDVKM. This CDR3 region has 16 residues. The CDR3 is CASISWWASGNQPQHF. The CDR3 nucleotides read TGTGCCAGCATCTCCTGGTGGGCCTCGGGCAATCAGCCCCAGCATTTT. The whole variable domain, filled in from reference TRBV28 and TRBJ1-5, reads DVKVTQSSRYLVKRTGEKVFLECVQDMDHENMFWYRQDPGLGLRLIYFSYDVKMKEKGDIPEGYSVSREKKERFSLILESASTNQTSMYLCASISWWASGNQPQHFGDGTRLSIL.

This clonotype was detected only a few times. In DNA form, the CDR3 reads TGTGCCAGCAGTTACTCCCGGGACAGTTCACCCTACGAGCAGTACTTC. Translation: CASSYSRDSSPYEQYF. The chain recombines TRBV6-5 with TRBJ2-7; 7 bases map to TRBD1. The CDR3 is 16 amino acids. Germline V gene lookup returns CDR1 MNHEY and CDR2 SVGAGI. J lost 2 bases, V lost 0 bases, and 7 bases had no gene match.